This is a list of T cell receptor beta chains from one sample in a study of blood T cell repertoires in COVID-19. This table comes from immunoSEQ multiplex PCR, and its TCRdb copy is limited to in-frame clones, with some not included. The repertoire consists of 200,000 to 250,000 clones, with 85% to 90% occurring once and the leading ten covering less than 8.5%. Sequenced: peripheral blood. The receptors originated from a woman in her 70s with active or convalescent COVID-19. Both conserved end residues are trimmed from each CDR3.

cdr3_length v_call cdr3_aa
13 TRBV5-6 ASSERTIRTEKLF
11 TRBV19 ASSPYRHSEAF
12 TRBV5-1 ASSLQGYPDTQY
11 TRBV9 ASSVTGGNEQY
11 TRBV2 ASSGTVNTEAF
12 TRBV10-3 AIQGELQIYGYT
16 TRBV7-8 ASSLQLTRRAAGQPQH
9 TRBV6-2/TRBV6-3 ASSYSLGYT
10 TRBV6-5 ASSRGRDGYT
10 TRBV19 ATQGSFYEQY
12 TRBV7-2 ASSPANRVHEQY
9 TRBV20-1 SARRDTEAF
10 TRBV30 AWNETACEQY
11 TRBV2 ASSRGGQETQY
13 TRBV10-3 AISDTSRRPYEQY
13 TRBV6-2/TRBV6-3 ASSYKDRGNYGYT
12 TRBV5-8 ASSYQGISYGYT
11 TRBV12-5 ASGTGMNTEAF
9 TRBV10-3 ATQTYYEQY
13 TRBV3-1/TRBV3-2 ASSTTSATNEKLF
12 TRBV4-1 ASSHETGNYGYT
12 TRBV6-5 ASSYQTGSQPQH
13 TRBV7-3 ASSARGGRTETQY
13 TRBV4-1 ASSQDEGAYNEQF
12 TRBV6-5 ATRTGTNNSPLH
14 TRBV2 ASSDPDRDLIYGYT
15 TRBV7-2 ASSLDFDSGRPYGYT
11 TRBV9 ASSVDNGLSYT
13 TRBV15 ATSRDRTGVYEQY
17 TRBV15 ATSSPLSRGTSGGARQF
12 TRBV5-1 ASSFEDRYNEQF
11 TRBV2 ASSDWGSAEAF
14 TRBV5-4 ASSQGRGAFTDTQY
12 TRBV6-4 ASSDSAGNYGYT
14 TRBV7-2 ASSPRPGQSNSPLH
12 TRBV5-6 ASSPGTGVMLQY
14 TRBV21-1 ASSGTEGPSGNTIY
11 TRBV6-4 ASSDQGGQPQH
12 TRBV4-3 ASSSRGGRVGYT
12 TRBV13 ASSSGTGDEKLF
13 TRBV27 ASSPRTVFNEKLF
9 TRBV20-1 SAPSSGGQY
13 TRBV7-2 ASSLRGFGTDTQY
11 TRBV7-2 ASSSDRHYGYT
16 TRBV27 ASSFWGDSQVANEKLF
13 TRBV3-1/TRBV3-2 ASSRQGTDTGELF
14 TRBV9 ASSVGTSGSYNEQF
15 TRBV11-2 ASSLDEAAGGLETQY
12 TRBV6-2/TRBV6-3 ASSYGGHNQPQH
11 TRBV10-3 AITGQGGTEAF
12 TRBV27 ASSGFLGAGELF
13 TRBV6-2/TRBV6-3 ASSRSGNPNSPLH
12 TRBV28 ASSSGQGSSPLH
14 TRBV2 ASRGAVTGLGNTIY
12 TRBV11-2 ASSPGQGGYEQY
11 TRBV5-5 ASSLDLLYGYT
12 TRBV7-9 ASSLLPETGVQY
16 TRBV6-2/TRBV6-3 ASSYSTAGQANTGELF
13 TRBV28 ASSSPDRLSSPLH